The clone carrying this T cell receptor (beta chain) came up once. Its target is unknown. The entry originates in a study of T-cell reconstitution after alpha-beta-depleted transplantation in children. The authors prepared the TCRbeta library with unique molecular identifiers. TCRdb processed the PCR reads anew with MiXCR; each CDR3 protein has one entry. In the table there are 300,000 to 400,000 distinct CDR3 sequences, 16% of which are singletons. The length of the CDR3 is 15 residues. Germline lookup yields CDR1 LGHNA and CDR2 YNFKEQ. V lost 1 base to trimming and J lost 2 bases; unmatched junction nucleotides: 1. Study-level points and caveats: As was reported, about two months after transplant, alpha-beta T cells came from several hundred expanded graft clones. Most T-cell counts and diversity one year after the transplant came from T cells that were newly produced.

The receptor was isolated from a male patient between 2 and 10 years old who had a stem cell transplant for acute lymphoblastic leukemia, so the T cells may come from the graft donor. Sequencing used PBMCs, mostly from graft donor cells, obtained 360 days after TCRalphabeta/CD19-depleted stem cell transplant. V is TRBV4-2 and J is TRBJ2-3; 9 nucleotides match TRBD1. The CDR3 DNA reads as TGTGCCAGCAGCCAAGGGACAGGGGACACAGATACGCAGTATTTT. It specifies CASSQGTGDTDTQYF.